At least ten counts were recorded for the clone carrying this T cell receptor beta chain. The cDNA had a unique molecular identifier and a template-switch universal primer site. TCRdb reanalysed the 5' RACE reads using MiXCR and keeps one entry per CDR3 protein. The sample has some 710,000 distinct CDR3 sequences, 6.1% seen once. This record comes from a study of identical twins. The sample was naive T cells sorted from blood. The clonotype comes from a man younger than 35 in good health.

The CDR3 DNA reads TGTGCCAGCAGCCGCCCGGGACAGGGTCTTTCAGAGCAGTACGTC. Translating it yields CASSRPGQGLSEQYV. The chain links TRBV28 to TRBJ2-7; 9 nucleotides match TRBD1. J gave up 7 bases and V 6 bases, and 13 bases lay outside the gene matches. Germline-derived CDR1 and CDR2 are MDHEN and SYDVKM. The CDR3 is made up of 15 amino acids.